This T cell receptor (beta chain) was identified during a study of blood T cell repertoires in COVID-19. Study information: PBMCs, B-cell-depleted T cells, or T cells were the source of the cDNA or gDNA that made up the material.

Original processing notes: How many nucleated cells were present was estimated from reference gene primer amplification. Assay used: immunoSEQ multiplex PCR; TCRdb lists only in-frame clones, some missing. Clonal size and the V and J genes are those of that table, whereas D and trimming came from the DNA. This sample has tens of thousands of clones, with 75% to 95% found just once. After removal of 1 base from V and 7 bases from J, the junction contained 2 bases not matched to a gene. Germline CDR1 reads SGHDN; CDR2 reads FVKESK. CDR3 size: 15 residues. J is TRBJ2-2 and V is TRBV14; 11 positions match TRBD2. The material sequenced was peripheral blood. This TCR derives from a human donor in a cohort sampled during active COVID-19. In nucleotides, the CDR3 is TGTGCCAGCAGCCAAGGACTAGCGGGAATCGGGGAGCTGTTTTTT. It yields the protein CASSQGLAGIGELFF.